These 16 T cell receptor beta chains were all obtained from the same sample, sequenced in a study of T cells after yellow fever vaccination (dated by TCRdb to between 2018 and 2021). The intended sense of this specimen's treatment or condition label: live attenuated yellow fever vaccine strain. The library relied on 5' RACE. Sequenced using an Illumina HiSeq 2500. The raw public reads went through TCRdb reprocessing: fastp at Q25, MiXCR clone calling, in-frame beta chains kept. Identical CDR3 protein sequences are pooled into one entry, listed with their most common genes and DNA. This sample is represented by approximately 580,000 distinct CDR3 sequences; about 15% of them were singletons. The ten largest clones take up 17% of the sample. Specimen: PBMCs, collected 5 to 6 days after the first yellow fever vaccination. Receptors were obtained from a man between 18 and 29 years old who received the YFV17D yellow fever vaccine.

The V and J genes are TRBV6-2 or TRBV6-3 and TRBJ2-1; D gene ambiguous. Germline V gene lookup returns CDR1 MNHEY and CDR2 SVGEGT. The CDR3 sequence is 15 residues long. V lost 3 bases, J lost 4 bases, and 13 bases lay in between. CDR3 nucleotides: TGTGCCAGCAGTTATAGTCAAAACCTTTACAATGAGCAGTTCTTC. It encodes CASSYSQNLYNEQFF.

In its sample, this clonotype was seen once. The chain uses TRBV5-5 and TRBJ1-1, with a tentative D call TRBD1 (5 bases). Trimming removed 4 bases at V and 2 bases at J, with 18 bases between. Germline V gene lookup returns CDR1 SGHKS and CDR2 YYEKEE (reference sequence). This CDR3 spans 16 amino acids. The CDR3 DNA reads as TGTGCCAGCAGCCTATTCGCCAGGGTTACAAACACTGAAGCTTTCTTT. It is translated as CASSLFARVTNTEAFF.

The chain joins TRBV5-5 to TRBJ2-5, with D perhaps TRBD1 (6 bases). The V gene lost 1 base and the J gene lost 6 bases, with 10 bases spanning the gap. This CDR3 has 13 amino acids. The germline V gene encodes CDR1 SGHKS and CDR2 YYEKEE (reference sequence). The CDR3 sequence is CASSLYRVQTQYF. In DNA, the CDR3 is TGTGCCAGCAGCTTGTACAGGGTTCAGACCCAGTACTTC.

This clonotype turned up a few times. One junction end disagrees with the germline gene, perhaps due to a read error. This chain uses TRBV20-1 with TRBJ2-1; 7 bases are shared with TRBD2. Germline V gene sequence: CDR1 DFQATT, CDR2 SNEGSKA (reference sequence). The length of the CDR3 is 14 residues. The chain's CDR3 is CSARGGVSDNEQFF. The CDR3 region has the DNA TGCAGTGCTCGTGGGGGGGTCTCCGACAATGAGCAGTTCTTC.

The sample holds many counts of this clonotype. The CDR3 coding sequence is TGTGCCAGCAGCTCAGGACTAGCTGGGGAGACCCAGTACTTC. Its translation is CASSSGLAGETQYF. The chain joins TRBV7-3 to TRBJ2-5, with 8 bases matching TRBD2. Germline trimming cut 4 bases from V and 5 bases from J; bases unmatched to any gene: 6. Germline assignment: CDR1 SGHTA and CDR2 FQGTGA. This CDR3 is built from 14 residues.

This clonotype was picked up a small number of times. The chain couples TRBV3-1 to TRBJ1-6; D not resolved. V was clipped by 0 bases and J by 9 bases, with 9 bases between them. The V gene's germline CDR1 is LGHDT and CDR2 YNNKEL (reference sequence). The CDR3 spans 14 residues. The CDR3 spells CASSQDSRSSPLHF. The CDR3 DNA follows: TGTGCCAGCAGCCAAGATTCGAGATCTTCACCCCTCCACTTT.

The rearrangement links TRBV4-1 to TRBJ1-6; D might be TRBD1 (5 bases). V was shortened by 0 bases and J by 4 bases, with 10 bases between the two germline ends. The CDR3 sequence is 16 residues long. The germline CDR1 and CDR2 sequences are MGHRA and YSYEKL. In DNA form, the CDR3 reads TGCGCCAGCAGCCAAGAAGTTGCAGGGTATAATTCACCCCTCCACTTT. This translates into CASSQEVAGYNSPLHF.

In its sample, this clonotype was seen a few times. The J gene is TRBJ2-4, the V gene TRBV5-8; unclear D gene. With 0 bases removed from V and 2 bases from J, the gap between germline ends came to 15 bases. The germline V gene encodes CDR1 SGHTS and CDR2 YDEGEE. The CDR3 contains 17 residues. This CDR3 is CASSLVRGVGPKNIQYF. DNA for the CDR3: TGTGCCAGCAGCTTGGTCCGTGGGGTAGGGCCCAAAAACATTCAGTACTTC.

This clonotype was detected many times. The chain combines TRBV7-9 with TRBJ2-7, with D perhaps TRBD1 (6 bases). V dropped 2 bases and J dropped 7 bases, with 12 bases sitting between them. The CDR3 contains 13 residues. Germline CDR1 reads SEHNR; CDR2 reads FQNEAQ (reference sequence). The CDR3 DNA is TGTGCCAGCAGCTTACGACAGGAGATTGAGCAGTACTTC. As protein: CASSLRQEIEQYF.

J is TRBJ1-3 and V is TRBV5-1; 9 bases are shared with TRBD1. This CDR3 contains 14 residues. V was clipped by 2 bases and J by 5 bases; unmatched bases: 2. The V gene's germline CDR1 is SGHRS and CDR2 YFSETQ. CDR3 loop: CASSFGTGRNTIYF. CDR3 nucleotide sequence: TGCGCCAGCAGCTTCGGGACAGGGCGAAACACCATATATTTT.

The chain's CDR3 is CASSFRSRGNTEAFF. The CDR3 coding sequence is TGTGCCAGCAGTTTCCGATCCCGGGGCAACACTGAAGCTTTCTTT. The rearrangement joins TRBV6-5 to TRBJ1-1; perhaps TRBD1 as D (5 bases). The CDR3 runs 15 residues. Germline V CDR1 and CDR2: MNHEY, SVGAGI. Trimming shortened V by 4 bases and J by 2 bases, and 14 bases separated the two germline ends.

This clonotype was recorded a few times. The CDR3: CASSGGDRDGGRYGYTF. The CDR3 bases are TGTGCCAGCAGTGGGGGGGACAGGGACGGGGGTCGCTATGGCTACACCTTC. V gene TRBV6-1 combines with J gene TRBJ1-2, with 9 bases fitting TRBD1. Germline-derived CDR1 and CDR2 are MNHNS and SASEGT. The CDR3 is 17 amino acids. The V segment lost 4 bases and the J segment 4 bases; nucleotides outside the gene matches: 13.

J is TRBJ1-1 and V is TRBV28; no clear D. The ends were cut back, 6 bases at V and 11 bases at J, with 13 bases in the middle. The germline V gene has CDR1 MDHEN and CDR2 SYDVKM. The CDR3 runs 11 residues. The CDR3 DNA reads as TGTGCCAGCAGGGGGATTCTGGGGGCTTTCTTT. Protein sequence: CASRGILGAFF.

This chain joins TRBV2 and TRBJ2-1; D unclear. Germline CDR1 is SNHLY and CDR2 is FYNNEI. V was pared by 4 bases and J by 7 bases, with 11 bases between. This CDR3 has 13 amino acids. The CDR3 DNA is TGTGCCAGCAGTGGAGACTCTCAAAATGAGCAGTTCTTC. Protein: CASSGDSQNEQFF.

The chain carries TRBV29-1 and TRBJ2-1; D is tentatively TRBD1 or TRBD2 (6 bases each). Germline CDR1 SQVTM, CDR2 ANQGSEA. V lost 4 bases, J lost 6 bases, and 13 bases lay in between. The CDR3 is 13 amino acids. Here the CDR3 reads CSVGRGDGNEQFF. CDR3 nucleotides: TGCAGCGTTGGAAGGGGGGACGGCAATGAGCAGTTCTTC.

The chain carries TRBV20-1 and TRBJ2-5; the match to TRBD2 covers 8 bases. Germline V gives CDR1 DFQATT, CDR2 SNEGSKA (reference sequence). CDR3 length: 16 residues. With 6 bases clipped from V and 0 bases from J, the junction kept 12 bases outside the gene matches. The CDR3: CSAKVRTSWYQETQYF. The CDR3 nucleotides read TGCAGTGCCAAAGTAAGGACTAGCTGGTACCAAGAGACCCAGTACTTC.